Following are 25 T cell receptor beta chains from one sample sequenced in a study of blood T cell repertoires in COVID-19. TCRdb's copy holds only in-frame clones and misses some; the assay was immunoSEQ multiplex PCR. Among about 110,000 clones, 70% to 90% were seen once, and the ten largest hold 3% to 4%. The specimen sequenced was peripheral blood. The receptor set was obtained from a woman aged 50 to 60 with acute or convalescent COVID-19.

The table lists this clone with a few counts. The chain is built from TRBV28 and TRBJ2-5, with a weak D call TRBD2 (6 bases). The germline V and J ends were trimmed by 5 bases and 7 bases, with 20 bases remaining between them. The CDR3 sequence is 15 residues long. From germline, CDR1 is MDHEN and CDR2 SYDVKM. CDR3 bases: TGTGCCAGCAGTCGACCCCTTCGGGAGTATGGGACCCAGTACTTC. Translated: CASSRPLREYGTQYF.

The gene calls are TRBV5-1 and TRBJ2-5, with D possibly being TRBD2 (6 bases). V lost 1 base, J lost 2 bases, and 18 bases lay in between. The CDR3 has 17 residues. Germline CDR1 reads SGHRS; CDR2 reads YFSETQ. CDR3 in amino acids: CASSLLALAGGQETQYF. The CDR3 DNA reads as TGCGCCAGCAGCTTGTTGGCTTTGGCAGGAGGGCAAGAGACCCAGTACTTC.

The chain employs TRBV4-1 and TRBJ2-1; 8 bases map to TRBD2. The CDR3 sequence is 15 residues long. The junction had 8 bases not matched to a gene; V was cut back by 3 bases and J by 7 bases. Germline assignment: CDR1 MGHRA and CDR2 YSYEKL. The CDR3 region has the DNA TGCGCCAGCAGCCACGGGGGGACTAGGGAAAATGAGCAGTTCTTC. Its translation is CASSHGGTRENEQFF.

This clone was seen once. V gene TRBV4-1 combines with J gene TRBJ2-2; 7 bases align to TRBD1. CDR3 size: 15 residues. J lost 0 bases, V lost 5 bases, and 3 bases had no gene match. The germline V gene has CDR1 MGHRA and CDR2 YSYEKL. The chain's CDR3 is CASSTGTANTGELFF. In nucleotides, the CDR3 is TGCGCCAGCAGCACCGGGACAGCGAACACCGGGGAGCTGTTTTTT.

This clone is a singleton in its sample. V gene TRBV25-1 combines with J gene TRBJ1-2; the match to TRBD1 covers 8 bases. Germline lookup yields CDR1 MGHDK and CDR2 SYGVNS. The CDR3 loop spans 12 amino acids. V gave up 6 bases and J gave up 4 bases; unmatched junction bases: 1. CDR3 amino acids: CASRTGAYGYTF. Here the CDR3 DNA reads TGTGCCAGCAGGACAGGGGCCTATGGCTACACCTTC.

This rearrangement joins TRBV24-1 to TRBJ1-5; a possible D gene is TRBD1 (5 bases). The CDR3 covers 13 residues. Germline CDR1 reads KGHDR; CDR2 reads SFDVKD. Trimming took 5 bases from V and 3 from J, leaving 7 bases between them. This CDR3 reads CATSAGLNQPQHF. The CDR3 DNA reads TGTGCCACCAGTGCAGGGCTCAATCAGCCCCAGCATTTT.

The chain recombines TRBV5-1 with TRBJ1-2; no definite D call. Trimming removed 2 bases from V and 5 bases from J, with 13 bases in between. The CDR3 is made up of 14 amino acids. CDR1 SGHRS and CDR2 YFSETQ come from the germline V gene. The CDR3 loop reads CASSLAASRYGYTF. CDR3 bases: TGCGCCAGCAGCTTAGCAGCCTCGAGGTATGGCTACACCTTC.

The chain couples TRBV13 to TRBJ2-1; 12 bases align to TRBD2. The CDR3 loop spans 15 amino acids. J gave up 8 bases and V 6 bases, and 8 bases lay outside the gene matches. The germline gives CDR1 PRHDT, CDR2 FYEKMQ (reference sequence). CDR3 amino acids: CASRETSGRRHEQFF. The CDR3 region has the DNA TGTGCCAGCAGGGAGACTAGCGGGAGAAGGCATGAGCAGTTCTTC.

This clone turned up a few times. The chain links TRBV18 to TRBJ1-1; D remains ambiguous. There are 14 residues in the CDR3. Germline V gives CDR1 KGHSH, CDR2 LQKENI. Between the trimmed V and J ends, which lost 1 base and 0 bases, there was a span of 6 bases. The CDR3 sequence: CASSPQAMNTEAFF. CDR3 nucleotide sequence: TGTGCCAGCTCACCACAAGCTATGAACACTGAAGCTTTCTTT.

The chain links TRBV6-5 to TRBJ2-1; maybe TRBD1 (5 bases). The V gene's germline CDR1 is MNHEY and CDR2 SVGAGI. The CDR3 runs to 16 residues. Trimming took off 3 bases at V and 0 bases at J, with 12 bases between the two ends. Here the CDR3 DNA reads TGTGCCAGCAGTTATACAGGTGGTTCCTCCTACAATGAGCAGTTCTTC. Translating gives CASSYTGGSSYNEQFF.

This clone has just one count. This chain joins TRBV28 and TRBJ1-5, with D possibly matching TRBD1 (5 bases). V was trimmed by 6 bases and J by 2 bases, leaving 17 bases between them. In germline, CDR1 is MDHEN, CDR2 SYDVKM. The CDR3 is made up of 16 amino acids. The CDR3 is CASSPGGGGGNQPQHF. The DNA of the CDR3 is TGTGCCAGCAGCCCGGGGGGTGGTGGGGGCAATCAGCCCCAGCATTTT.

CDR3 sequence: CASSKDRGIEAFF. The CDR3 region has the DNA TGTGCCAGCAGTAAGGACAGGGGGATTGAAGCTTTCTTT. This chain connects TRBV2 to TRBJ1-1; 10 nucleotides agree with TRBD1. The CDR3 runs 13 residues. J lost 7 bases, V lost 5 bases, and 4 bases had no gene match. Looked up from germline, CDR1 is SNHLY and CDR2 is FYNNEI.

The chain has TRBV5-5 and TRBJ2-2; D gene ambiguous. V gave up 1 base and J gave up 5 bases, with 15 bases separating them. CDR1 SGHKS and CDR2 YYEKEE come from the germline V gene (reference sequence). The CDR3 contains 16 residues. As DNA, the CDR3 is TGTGCCAGCAGCTTGAGGCCCGCCGCGGAGACCGGGGAGCTGTTTTTT. Translation: CASSLRPAAETGELFF.

The rearrangement uses TRBV28 and TRBJ1-2, with no clear D. CDR3 length equals 11 residues. Germline lookup yields CDR1 MDHEN and CDR2 SYDVKM. V dropped 6 bases and J dropped 4 bases, with 6 bases sitting between them. CDR3 nucleotides: TGTGCCAGCAGCATCAGCTATGGCTACACCTTC. It encodes CASSISYGYTF.

This chain links TRBV5-8 with TRBJ2-1, with 9 bases lining up with TRBD2. V lost 4 bases, J lost 0 bases, and 5 bases stayed unmatched. The CDR3 runs 16 residues. Germline CDR1 and CDR2: SGHTS and YDEGEE. In DNA, the CDR3 is TGTGCCAGCAGCCGCCTTAGCGGGAGCTCCTACAATGAGCAGTTCTTC. It encodes CASSRLSGSSYNEQFF.

This clone has only a few counts. V gene TRBV5-1 combines with J gene TRBJ2-1, with TRBD2 identical over 7 bases. Germline values: CDR1 SGHRS, CDR2 YFSETQ. Trimming removed 0 bases from V and 7 bases from J; junction bases left unmatched: 4. This CDR3 comprises 14 residues. As DNA, the CDR3 is TGCGCCAGCAGCTTGGGGACTAGTAATAATGAGCAGTTCTTC. This sequence encodes CASSLGTSNNEQFF.

The chain is built from TRBV11-3 and TRBJ2-7; TRBD2 aligns across 11 bases. V lost 5 bases, J lost 5 bases, and 11 bases stayed unmatched. The CDR3 loop spans 16 amino acids. Germline CDR1 is SGHNT and CDR2 is YENEEA. The CDR3 reads CASSTGLADGVDEQYF. CDR3 nucleotides: TGTGCCAGCAGCACGGGACTAGCGGATGGGGTTGACGAGCAGTACTTC. The whole variable domain, filled in from reference TRBV11-3 and TRBJ2-7, reads EAGVVQSPRYKIIEKKQPVAFWCNPISGHNTLYWYLQNLGQGPELLIRYENEEAVDDSQLPKDRFSAERLKGVDSTLKIQPAELGDSAVYLCASSTGLADGVDEQYFGPGTRLTVT.

The rearrangement links TRBV5-1 to TRBJ1-3; 7 positions match TRBD1. Germline V CDR1 and CDR2: SGHRS, YFSETQ. V was clipped by 3 bases and J by 6 bases; unmatched bases: 6. This CDR3 region has 14 residues. CDR3 sequence: CASSSYQGENTIYF. The DNA of the CDR3 is TGCGCCAGCAGCTCCTATCAGGGGGAAAACACCATATATTTT. The full variable domain, with the rest looked up from reference TRBV5-1 and TRBJ1-3, is KAGVTQTPRYLIKTRGQQVTLSCSPISGHRSVSWYQQTPGQGLQFLFEYFSETQRNKGNFPGRFSGRQFSNSRSEMNVSTLELGDSALYLCASSSYQGENTIYFGEGSWLTVV.

The V and J genes are TRBV7-9 and TRBJ2-7, with 13 bases identical to TRBD2. Germline lookup yields CDR1 SEHNR and CDR2 FQNEAQ (reference sequence). The junction had 6 bases not matched to a gene; V was cut back by 5 bases and J by 2 bases. The CDR3 consists of 16 residues. The CDR3 region has the DNA TGTGCCAGCAGCAGGACTAGCGGGAGCCACCCCTACGAGCAGTACTTC. It is translated as CASSRTSGSHPYEQYF.

V is TRBV29-1 and J is TRBJ1-2, with D perhaps TRBD1 (5 bases). Germline CDR1 reads SQVTM; CDR2 reads ANQGSEA. The CDR3 length is 17 residues. The V gene lost 3 bases and the J gene lost 7 bases, with 27 bases spanning the gap. This CDR3 reads CSVDTLLGDGGGGGYTF. In DNA, the CDR3 is TGCAGCGTTGATACGTTGCTTGGGGACGGGGGAGGTGGTGGCTACACCTTC.

Notes on this clone: This sample includes further DNA sequences coding for the same CDR3. The chain joins TRBV6-5 to TRBJ2-7; possible D gene TRBD1, 6 bases. V was cut by 5 bases and J by 3 bases, with 8 bases left in between. Germline V gene data show CDR1 as MNHEY and CDR2 as SVGAGI. The CDR3 has 12 amino acids. Written as DNA, the CDR3 is TGTGCCAGCAGTCCAGGGGACTACGAGCAGTACTTC. It yields the protein CASSPGDYEQYF.

The chain couples TRBV28 to TRBJ1-6, with TRBD1 identical over 9 bases. Unmatched junction bases numbered 5, after V lost 5 bases and J lost 9 bases. Germline assignment: CDR1 MDHEN and CDR2 SYDVKM. This CDR3 comprises 14 residues. DNA for the CDR3: TGTGCCAGCAGTCCAGGGGACAGGGTTTCACCCCTCCACTTT. Its translation is CASSPGDRVSPLHF.

This sequence joins TRBV3-1 (or the pseudogene TRBV3-2) and TRBJ1-2; D is undetermined. The CDR3 runs 15 residues. Germline CDR1 reads LGHDT; CDR2 reads YNNKEL (reference sequence). The V end was cut by 0 bases, the J end by 2 bases, with 10 bases between. In DNA, the CDR3 is TGTGCCAGCAGCCAAGATCCCCACAACAACTATGGCTACACCTTC. Its translation: CASSQDPHNNYGYTF.

The J gene is TRBJ2-7, the V gene TRBV9; 7 bases match TRBD1. J was trimmed by 2 bases and V by 0 bases; bases with no gene match: 8. The CDR3 extends over 16 amino acids. Germline CDR1 reads SGDLS; CDR2 reads YYNGEE. CDR3: CASSVAPGQRAYEQYF. The CDR3 DNA reads as TGTGCCAGCAGCGTAGCCCCGGGACAGAGGGCCTACGAGCAGTACTTC. Drawing the rest from reference TRBV9 and TRBJ2-7, the complete variable domain is DSGVTQTPKHLITATGQRVTLRCSPRSGDLSVYWYQQSLDQGLQFLIQYYNGEERAKGNILERFSAQQFPDLHSELNLSSLELGDSALYFCASSVAPGQRAYEQYFGPGTRLTVT.

The chain combines TRBV24-1 with TRBJ2-2, with a possible D match to TRBD2 (6 bases). Germline CDR1 and CDR2: KGHDR and SFDVKD. The CDR3 consists of 15 residues. V was trimmed by 7 bases and J by 4 bases, leaving 15 bases between them. The CDR3 spells CATRAGLGSTGELFF. The DNA for the CDR3 is TGTGCCACCAGGGCGGGGTTAGGGTCCACCGGGGAGCTGTTTTTT.